The source of this T cell receptor beta chain is a study of blood T cell repertoires in COVID-19. About the study: Sites in the United States, Italy and Spain provided acute and convalescent COVID-19 samples. Sample material is recorded as cDNA or gDNA derived from T cells, B-cell-depleted T cells, or PBMCs.

Trimming cost V 8 bases and J 0 bases, with 20 bases left between them. CDR3 length equals 17 residues. Germline CDR1 is MDHEN and CDR2 is SYDVKM. Clones were sequenced by immunoSEQ multiplex PCR, and TCRdb holds only the in-frame ones, with some missing. The data show about 140,000 clones, 85% seen once. The sample was peripheral blood. The V gene is TRBV28, the J gene TRBJ1-5; tentative D call: TRBD1 (5 bases). This clonotype was obtained from a man aged 45-65 years with acute or convalescent COVID-19. CDR3 sequence (DNA): TGTGCCAGCGAAGGCGGGACCGGACCATATAGCAATCAGCCCCAGCATTTT. This gives the protein CASEGGTGPYSNQPQHF. The full variable domain, rest sourced from reference TRBV28 and TRBJ1-5, is DVKVTQSSRYLVKRTGEKVFLECVQDMDHENMFWYRQDPGLGLRLIYFSYDVKMKEKGDIPEGYSVSREKKERFSLILESASTNQTSMYLCASEGGTGPYSNQPQHFGDGTRLSIL.